Shown below are 17 T cell receptor beta chains from a single sample sequenced in a study of cytomegalovirus exposure and HLA in healthy donors. It was with 60 Vbeta and 13 Jbeta primers that the PCR ran. The data were produced by immunoSEQ multiplex PCR, yet TCRdb's version contains in-frame clones alone and is incomplete. The table lists approximately 190,000 clones, over 70% of them singletons. The sequencing sample was made of PBMCs. The receptors stem from a middle-aged man in good health and CMV-seronegative.

The genes are TRBV11-2 and TRBJ2-3, with TRBD2 matching over 11 bases. The CDR3 sequence is 17 residues long. CDR1 is SGHAT, CDR2 FQNNGV, per germline. Trimming at V came to 4 bases and at J to 2 bases, leaving 8 bases not matched to a gene. Here the CDR3 reads CASSWRLAGYHTDTQYF. For the CDR3, the DNA is TGTGCCAGCAGCTGGCGACTAGCGGGGTACCACACAGATACGCAGTATTTT.

Turning to this clone: A read error may produce the germline difference seen at one junction end. The gene calls are TRBV7-7 and TRBJ2-1; D may be TRBD1 (5 bases). The germline V gene has CDR1 SSHAT and CDR2 FNYEAQ (reference sequence). The CDR3 totals 14 residues. The CDR3 DNA is TGTGCTAGCAGCTTAAGGACCAGCAGGGATGAGCAGTTCTTC. It codes for CASSLRTSRDEQFF.

The rearrangement joins TRBV10-2 to TRBJ2-2; D perhaps matches TRBD2 (6 bases). Trimming cost V 7 bases and J 0 bases, with 15 bases left between them. Looked up from germline, CDR1 is WSHSY and CDR2 is SAAADI. The CDR3 totals 16 residues. CDR3 residues: CASIGGENANTGELFF. The CDR3 coding sequence is TGCGCCAGCATTGGCGGGGAAAACGCGAACACCGGGGAGCTGTTTTTT.

This clone has a single count. V and J are TRBV10-3 and TRBJ2-5, with 7 bases identical to TRBD2. The germline CDR1 and CDR2 sequences are ENHRY and SYGVKD. Losses at the gene ends were 0 bases for V and 3 bases for J; bases not matched to a gene: 7. This CDR3 contains 16 residues. CDR3 in amino acids: CAISESVGGSKETQYF. In nucleotides, the CDR3 is TGTGCCATCAGTGAGTCGGTGGGGGGGAGCAAAGAGACCCAGTACTTC.

The rearrangement uses TRBV5-1 and TRBJ2-7; D is possibly TRBD1 (5 bases). CDR3 length: 13 amino acids. The ends were cut back, 2 bases at V and 6 bases at J, with 12 bases in the middle. Germline values: CDR1 SGHRS, CDR2 YFSETQ. In nucleotides, the CDR3 is TGCGCCAGCAGCTTTCAGGGAAATTCCGAGCAGTACTTC. Residues: CASSFQGNSEQYF. The complete variable domain, with remaining parts taken from reference TRBV5-1 and TRBJ2-7, reads KAGVTQTPRYLIKTRGQQVTLSCSPISGHRSVSWYQQTPGQGLQFLFEYFSETQRNKGNFPGRFSGRQFSNSRSEMNVSTLELGDSALYLCASSFQGNSEQYFGPGTRLTVT.

The chain uses TRBV29-1 and TRBJ2-7; D possibly corresponds to TRBD1 (5 bases). V was shortened by 6 bases and J by 3 bases, with 6 bases between the two germline ends. The germline V gene has CDR1 SQVTM and CDR2 ANQGSEA. The CDR3 contains 10 residues. This CDR3 reads CSVRDYEQYF. DNA for the CDR3: TGCAGCGTCAGGGACTACGAGCAGTACTTC.

There are a few counts of this clone. Other DNA variants within this sample encode the same CDR3. V usage is TRBV7-2 and J usage is TRBJ1-2; D is perhaps TRBD1 (5 bases). V shed 5 bases and J shed 5 bases, with 15 bases lying between them. This CDR3 has 14 amino acids. CDR1 is SGHTA, CDR2 FQGNSA, per germline. The CDR3 bases are TGTGCCAGCAGCCCCCCGGGGGTGTTGTATGGCTACACCTTC. Translated, it gives CASSPPGVLYGYTF.

The chain combines TRBV6-5 with TRBJ2-7; 9 bases fit TRBD1. V shed 8 bases and J 5 bases; nucleotides not matched to a gene: 13. Germline V gene lookup returns CDR1 MNHEY and CDR2 SVGAGI. CDR3 length equals 15 residues. The CDR3 loop is CASASAGTGRNEQYF. The CDR3 nucleotides read TGTGCCAGCGCCTCTGCCGGGACAGGGAGGAACGAGCAGTACTTC.

The gene calls are TRBV7-9 and TRBJ2-2, with D uncertain. Trimming removed 5 bases from V and 4 bases from J, with 14 bases in between. CDR3 length equals 15 residues. Germline CDR1 and CDR2: SEHNR and FQNEAQ (reference sequence). The CDR3 loop reads CASSPKPGFTGELFF. In DNA, the CDR3 is TGTGCCAGCAGCCCAAAACCGGGTTTCACCGGGGAGCTGTTTTTT.

Comment on this clone: Compared with germline, one end of the junction differs, possibly owing to a read error. The chain employs TRBV7-9 and TRBJ2-3; unclear D gene. The CDR3 loop spans 16 amino acids. CDR1 and CDR2 (germline): SEHNR, FQNEAQ (reference sequence). The CDR3 spells CSSSPSRQGGTDTQYF. The CDR3 bases are TGTTCCAGCAGCCCTTCTCGGCAAGGAGGCACAGATACGCAGTATTTT.

The J gene is TRBJ2-5, the V gene TRBV5-6; TRBD2 matches at 12 bases. The germline V gene has CDR1 SGHDT and CDR2 YYEEEE. The CDR3 sequence is 14 residues long. J gave up 4 bases and V 4 bases, and 2 bases lay outside the gene matches. The CDR3: CASSPSGGGETQYF. The CDR3 region has the DNA TGTGCCAGCAGCCCTAGCGGGGGGGGAGAGACCCAGTACTTC.

This chain uses TRBV11-2 with TRBJ2-3, with a possible D match to TRBD2 (6 bases). The ends were cut back, 4 bases at V and 0 bases at J, with 17 bases in the middle. This CDR3 is 17 amino acids long. The germline gives CDR1 SGHAT, CDR2 FQNNGV. CDR3 in DNA: TGTGCCAGCAGCTCGAGCCCGGGACTTTTTAGCACAGATACGCAGTATTTT. It yields the protein CASSSSPGLFSTDTQYF.

CDR3 protein: CASSPDSFSNQPQHF. In DNA, the CDR3 is TGTGCCAGCAGTCCCGACAGTTTTAGCAATCAGCCCCAGCATTTT. The chain recombines TRBV6-1 with TRBJ1-5; a weak D match, TRBD1 (5 bases). Germline CDR1 is MNHNS and CDR2 is SASEGT. The CDR3 has 15 amino acids. V lost 5 bases and J 0 bases, leaving 11 bases between the germline ends.

This clone appeared a single time. This rearrangement joins TRBV27 to TRBJ2-5; 8 bases align to TRBD1. The last part of the DNA fits TRBJ2-7 better; the J call may be wrong. Germline V gene data show CDR1 as MNHEY and CDR2 as SMNVEV (reference sequence). This CDR3 is 12 amino acids long. As DNA, the CDR3 is TGTGCCACCATGGACAGGGTACACGAGCAGTACTTC. This gives the protein CATMDRVHEQYF.

This clone was recorded only once. The chain has TRBV5-1 and TRBJ1-2; 8 nucleotides align to TRBD1. The CDR3 consists of 15 residues. V lost 3 bases, J lost 7 bases, and 11 bases stayed unmatched. Germline CDR1 SGHRS, CDR2 YFSETQ. The CDR3: CASSYTKDRVVGYTF. In DNA, the CDR3 is TGCGCCAGCAGCTACACAAAGGACAGGGTGGTTGGCTACACCTTC.

This clone was found a few times. The chain combines TRBV6-6 with TRBJ2-7, with D possibly matching TRBD2 (5 bases). Germline V gene lookup returns CDR1 MNHNY and CDR2 SVGAGI (reference sequence). V was shortened by 0 bases and J by 3 bases, with 15 bases between the two germline ends. There are 16 residues in the CDR3. The CDR3 reads CASSYSNRGEGYEQYF. CDR3 sequence (DNA): TGTGCCAGCAGTTACTCCAACCGGGGAGAAGGCTACGAGCAGTACTTC.

In this sample, this clone turned up once. J is TRBJ2-7 and V is TRBV14, with a weak D call TRBD1 (6 bases). V lost 2 bases, J lost 3 bases, and 14 bases lay in between. Germline V gives CDR1 SGHDN, CDR2 FVKESK. The CDR3 consists of 15 residues. For the CDR3, the DNA is TGTGCCAGCAGCCAACATGTCGTCAGGGGCTACGAGCAGTACTTC. Amino acid sequence: CASSQHVVRGYEQYF. The variable domain in full, completed from reference TRBV14 and TRBJ2-7, reads EAGVTQFPSHSVIEKGQTVTLRCDPISGHDNLYWYRRVMGKEIKFLLHFVKESKQDESGMPNNRFLAERTGGTYSTLKVQPAELEDSGVYFCASSQHVVRGYEQYFGPGTRLTVT.